This TCR beta chain was captured by sequencing in a study of blood T cell repertoires in COVID-19. Background on the study: The United States, Italy and Spain provided the acute and convalescent COVID-19 samples. Sources were T cells, B-cell-depleted T cells, or PBMCs; the material itself was cDNA or gDNA.

The CDR3 is made up of 16 amino acids. Trimming removed 0 bases from V and 4 bases from J, with 16 bases in between. CDR1 is SGHRS, CDR2 YFSETQ, per germline. In the study's own analysis: For nucleated cells, counts were estimated from reference gene primer amplification. Measured with immunoSEQ multiplex PCR; TCRdb has only the in-frame clones, and not every one. V and J calls and clone size are as listed in that table; D and trimming were resolved from the DNA. The sample consists of around 300,000 clones, around 90% of them appearing once. This clonotype originated in a man aged 45 to 65 with acute or convalescent COVID-19. The specimen sequenced was peripheral blood. This chain uses TRBV5-1 with TRBJ1-2; D unresolved. The CDR3 here is CASSLASGGPAYGYTF. CDR3 bases: TGCGCCAGCAGCTTGGCCAGTGGAGGGCCGGCCTATGGCTACACCTTC.